One and the same sample provided the 8 T cell receptor beta chains below, sequenced in a study of blood T cell repertoires in COVID-19 (dated by TCRdb to 2020 to 2022). The library was built by means of the immunoSEQ multiplex PCR assay. TCRdb provides this immuneACCESS table in a form limited to in-frame rearrangements. Some clones are lacking; in checked studies, under half of them reflect an unresolved V gene, and why the rest are absent is not known. The sample table holds a few hundred thousand clones, of which around 88% were seen once. The top ten clones comprise 3.5% to 5% of the sample. Sample: PBMCs or T cells enriched from blood (not recorded which). These TCRs come from a woman aged 25 to 39 who had recovered from COVID-19.

This chain joins TRBV11-1 and TRBJ2-3, with 9 bases that match TRBD2. The CDR3 is 15 amino acids. V lost 2 bases and J lost 6; bases outside the gene matches: 6. The germline gives CDR1 SGHAT, CDR2 FQDESV (reference sequence). CDR3 in amino acids: CASSLTAGGIDTQYF. The CDR3 coding sequence is TGTGCCAGCAGCTTAACAGCGGGGGGTATTGATACGCAGTATTTT.

The chain uses TRBV7-2 and TRBJ2-2, with 12 bases identical to TRBD2. Trimming at V came to 5 bases and at J to 4 bases, leaving 8 bases not matched to a gene. Germline-derived CDR1 and CDR2 are SGHTA and FQGNSA. The CDR3 covers 17 residues. In nucleotides, the CDR3 is TGTGCCAGCAGCCAAAGACTAGCGGGAGACGGCACCGGGGAGCTGTTTTTT. Amino acids: CASSQRLAGDGTGELFF.

The V call is TRBV28, the J call TRBJ1-3, with a tentative D call TRBD1 (6 bases). The CDR3 has 17 amino acids. Germline loops: CDR1 MDHEN, CDR2 SYDVKM. Trimming shortened V by 4 bases and J by 0 bases, and 16 bases separated the two germline ends. The CDR3 is CASSSPLGASSGNTIYF. Here the CDR3 DNA reads TGTGCCAGCAGTTCGCCCTTGGGGGCCAGCTCTGGAAACACCATATATTTT.

V and J are TRBV10-3 and TRBJ2-7, with D possibly being TRBD2 (6 bases). The V gene lost 2 bases and the J gene lost 6 bases, with 11 bases spanning the gap. The CDR3 runs 13 residues. Germline V lookup: CDR1 ENHRY, CDR2 SYGVKD. The CDR3 sequence is CAISEGNSGEQYF. CDR3 nucleotide sequence: TGTGCCATCAGTGAGGGAAATAGCGGCGAGCAGTACTTC.

This clone was recorded only once. The chain joins TRBV3-1 (or the pseudogene TRBV3-2) to TRBJ2-7; D is perhaps TRBD2 (6 bases). V dropped 2 bases and J dropped 3 bases, with 17 bases sitting between them. The germline gives CDR1 LGHDT, CDR2 YNNKEL (reference sequence). The CDR3 covers 16 residues. The CDR3 reads CASSQTTDSGGYEQYF. For the CDR3, the DNA is TGTGCCAGCAGCCAAACCACCGATAGCGGAGGCTACGAGCAGTACTTC.

The chain recombines TRBV7-2 with TRBJ2-5; a weak D match, TRBD1 (5 bases). V lost 5 bases, J lost 7 bases, and 17 bases lay in between. This CDR3 contains 14 residues. Per the germline V gene, CDR1 is SGHTA and CDR2 is FQGNSA. CDR3 loop: CASSPSLGVGTQYF. The CDR3 region has the DNA TGTGCCAGCAGCCCAAGTCTAGGGGTGGGGACCCAGTACTTC.

CDR3 DNA: TGCAGTGCTAGTAGGGACACCCCTAGCAATCAGCCCCAGCATTTT. Its protein is CSASRDTPSNQPQHF. The V gene is TRBV20-1, the J gene TRBJ1-5; TRBD1 is a possible D gene (6 bases). The CDR3 spans 15 residues. Trimming took 3 bases from V and 0 from J, leaving 12 bases between them. Germline V lookup: CDR1 DFQATT, CDR2 SNEGSKA (reference sequence).

This sequence joins TRBV27 and TRBJ1-4; 8 bases line up with TRBD1. The CDR3 extends over 15 amino acids. V shed 0 bases, J shed 7 bases, and the junction held 4 bases outside the gene matches. CDR1 is MNHEY and CDR2 is SMNVEV in the germline V gene (reference sequence). The CDR3 nucleotides are TGTGCCAGCAGTTTATCCAGGGGGCGTGTTGAAAAACTGTTTTTT. It encodes CASSLSRGRVEKLFF. Full variable domain (rest looked up from reference TRBV27 and TRBJ1-4): EAQVTQNPRYLITVTGKKLTVTCSQNMNHEYMSWYRQDPGLGLRQIYYSMNVEVTDKGDVPEGYKVSRKEKRNFPLILESPSPNQTSLYFCASSLSRGRVEKLFFGSGTQLSVL.